This is a list of T cell receptor beta chains from one sample in a study of T cell clonotyping in hematopoietic cell transplantation. Sequencing was performed with immunoSEQ multiplex PCR; in TCRdb, only in-frame clones are kept and a portion is missing. The sample yields tens of thousands of clones, almost 97% seen once. The sample here was peripheral blood mononuclear cells, taken before stem cell transplant. These receptor sequences come from a woman between 45 and 65 years old with acute myeloid leukemia. Some clones in this sample may be carry-over from other donors' samples. Both conserved end residues are part of each CDR3. The D gene is left open where the match is weak. Size values are once, few and many counts, or a class for expanded clones, and some rows have none.

clone_size j_call v_call cdr3_length d_call cdr3_nt cdr3_aa
- TRBJ2-5 TRBV7-3 15 TRBD2 TGTGCCAGCAGCCAAGCGGGGGGACGCCAAGAGACCCAGTACTTC CASSQAGGRQETQYF
- TRBJ2-2 TRBV7-9 12 - TGTGCCAGCAGCGAAGGCACCGGGGAGCTGTTTTTT CASSEGTGELFF
- TRBJ2-3 TRBV2 12 - TGTGCCAGCAGTGAATCTGGAGATACGCAGTATTTT CASSESGDTQYF
- TRBJ1-1 TRBV10-1 15 - TGCGCCAGCAGTGAGCTGGGGACGAGGGACACTGAAGCTTTCTTT CASSELGTRDTEAFF
- TRBJ2-7 TRBV2 13 - TGTGCCAGCAGTGCTTGGGGGCCCCGCGAGCAGTACTTC CASSAWGPREQYF
- TRBJ1-5 TRBV6-6 13 - TGTGCCAGCAGTACACAGGGAAATCAGCCCCAGCATTTT CASSTQGNQPQHF
- TRBJ2-2 TRBV27 16 TRBD2 TGTGCCAGCAGTTTTTATCTAGCGGGAGGTATCGGGGAGCTGTTTTTT CASSFYLAGGIGELFF
- TRBJ2-7 TRBV5-4 16 - TGTGCCAGCAGCCCATCAGGAGGGGCCGGAATCTACGAGCAGTACTTC CASSPSGGAGIYEQYF
- TRBJ2-7 TRBV7-2 15 TRBD2 TGTGCCAGCAGCTCGACTAGCGGGGGAACAGGGGAGCAGTACTTC CASSSTSGGTGEQYF
once TRBJ2-2 TRBV5-1 15 - TGCGCCAGCCGACTAGTTCCAACTTCTACCGGGGAGCTGTTTTTT CASRLVPTSTGELFF
- TRBJ2-1 TRBV7-9 16 TRBD2 TGTGCCAGCAGCCAAATGGGAGCGGGAGGTTTGTATGAGCAGTTCTTC CASSQMGAGGLYEQFF
- TRBJ1-1 TRBV14 13 TRBD1 TGTGCCAGCAAAAAGGGGGCTAGGCCTGAAGCTTTCTTT CASKKGARPEAFF
- TRBJ2-7 TRBV5-4 15 TRBD1 TGTGCCAGCAGCCCTGGAGGGGGACAGGGGGGGTTACAGTACTTC CASSPGGGQGGLQYF
- TRBJ1-2 TRBV5-6 12 - TGTGCCAGCAGCTTGCGGGAAGGAGGCTACACCTTC CASSLREGGYTF
- TRBJ1-5 TRBV28 14 TRBD1 TGTGCCAGCAGTTTAGGGACAGGGTTGCAGCCCCAGCATTTT CASSLGTGLQPQHF
- TRBJ2-7 TRBV11-1 15 TRBD1 TGTGCCAGCAGCCCATGGGACAGCGTTATGGACGAGCAGTACTTC CASSPWDSVMDEQYF
- TRBJ1-1 TRBV7-2 14 TRBD1 TGTGCCAGCAGCTACGGACAGGGGAGAACTGAAGCTTTCTTT CASSYGQGRTEAFF
- TRBJ1-1 TRBV19 14 - TGTGCCAGTAGTATACTGGGGCGAGGCACTGAAGCTTTCTTT CASSILGRGTEAFF
- TRBJ1-4 TRBV2 15 - TGTGCCAGCAGTGAAAATACAGGGAAAGGGGAAAAACTGTTTTTT CASSENTGKGEKLFF
- TRBJ1-1 TRBV2 14 TRBD1 TGTGCCAGCAGTTTACGACAGGGGGGGACTGAAGCTTTCTTT CASSLRQGGTEAFF
- TRBJ1-6 TRBV4-1 17 - TGCGCCAGCAGCCAAGATAGGCGAAGTTTGGAACGATCACCCCTCCACTTT CASSQDRRSLERSPLHF
- TRBJ2-1 TRBV19 15 TRBD2 TGTGCCAGTAGTACCCTGGGGGAGGGCCGGCGGGAGCAGTTCTTC CASSTLGEGRREQFF
- TRBJ2-3 TRBV2 14 - TGTGCCAGCAGTGAGTGGAGGAGATCGGATACGCAGTATTTT CASSEWRRSDTQYF
- TRBJ2-1 TRBV2 17 - TGTGCCAGCAGAGGAGGGATGTCAGACAGCTCCTACAATGAGCAGTTCTTC CASRGGMSDSSYNEQFF
- TRBJ2-7 TRBV6-5 16 TRBD1 TGTGCCAGCAGTTACCAGGACAGGGGCCGGGTCTACGAGCAGTACTTC CASSYQDRGRVYEQYF
- TRBJ1-3 TRBV2 14 TRBD1 TGTGCCAGCAGGGCCGGGACAGCTGGAAACACCATATATTTT CASRAGTAGNTIYF
- TRBJ1-5 TRBV2 17 TRBD1 TGTGCCAGCAGCCTAAGGACAGGGGTTACCGGGCATCAGCCCCAGCATTTT CASSLRTGVTGHQPQHF
- TRBJ2-5 TRBV6-1 13 - TGTGCCAGCAGTGAAGCGCGGTCCCCCCCACAGTACTTC CASSEARSPPQYF
- TRBJ1-1 TRBV7-9 13 - TGTGCCAGCAGCTTAGAAGGTCCCAGCAAAGCTTTCTTT CASSLEGPSKAFF
- TRBJ2-1 TRBV2 15 TRBD2 TGTGCCAGCATCGTAGATCTAGCGGGAGAGGGTGAGCAGTTCTTC CASIVDLAGEGEQFF
- TRBJ2-7 TRBV6-6 13 - TGTGCCAGCAGTCTCGCGAGCTCCTACGAGCAGTACTTC CASSLASSYEQYF
- TRBJ2-1 TRBV7-9 15 TRBD1 TGTGCCAGCAGCATCCAGGGGACAGAGTACAATGAGCAGTTCTTC CASSIQGTEYNEQFF
once TRBJ1-2 TRBV30 15 TRBD1 TGTGCCTGGAGTTCCCCTCCCGGGACAGGGTATGGCTACACCTTC CAWSSPPGTGYGYTF
- TRBJ1-4 TRBV4-1 14 - TGCGCCAGCAGCCCGGGAGAGATTGGTGAAAAACTGTTTTTT CASSPGEIGEKLFF
- TRBJ1-5 TRBV27 12 - TGTGCCAGCATGGGCCCCAATCGAGCCCAGCATTTT CASMGPNRAQHF
- TRBJ2-3 TRBV7-9 18 TRBD1 TGTGCCAGCAGGCGAACCGGGACAGGGGGCGCCGGCACAGATACGCAGTATTTT CASRRTGTGGAGTDTQYF
- TRBJ2-7 TRBV6-6 14 TRBD2 TGTGCCAGCAGCGTTAGCGGGAGTAGGAACGAGCAGTACTTC CASSVSGSRNEQYF
- TRBJ1-2 TRBV28 14 - TGTGCCACCAGGGAGACGGGCCCCCGGGGTGGCTACACCTTC CATRETGPRGGYTF
- TRBJ2-1 TRBV6-5 15 - TGTGCCAGCAGGCGTCTACCGGGACCAAGTGGTGAGCAGTTCTTC CASRRLPGPSGEQFF
- TRBJ1-5 TRBV6-1 15 TRBD1 TGTGCCACCGGGACAGGGGGCGCGGGTAATCAGCCCCAGCATTTT CATGTGGAGNQPQHF
- TRBJ1-3 TRBV19 12 - TGTGCCAGTACCAGCTCTGGAAACACCATATATTTT CASTSSGNTIYF
- TRBJ1-2 TRBV19 12 - TGTGCCAGTAGTGGAGGTCTTCTTGGCTACACCTTC CASSGGLLGYTF
once TRBJ1-1 TRBV29-1 12 - TGCAGCGTTGAAGATCTGGGAACAGAAGCTTTCTTT CSVEDLGTEAFF
- TRBJ2-7 TRBV11-2 14 TRBD1 TGTGCCAGCAGCTGGACGGGACAGGGTTACGAGCAGTACTTC CASSWTGQGYEQYF
- TRBJ2-7 TRBV27 15 - TGTGCCAGCAGTTTATCGTTGGCAGGCCCCTACGAGCAGTACTTC CASSLSLAGPYEQYF
- TRBJ1-1 TRBV2 13 - TGTGCCAGCAGAGAGGGACGAATAGCGGGAGCTTTCTTT CASREGRIAGAFF
- TRBJ2-7 TRBV11-3 13 - TGTGCCAGCAGCTTTACAGGGACCTACGAGCAGTACTTC CASSFTGTYEQYF